Only a few counts were recorded for the clone carrying this TCR beta chain. The data stem from a study of T cell responses to AZD1222 COVID-19 vaccine. Sequencing used immunoSEQ multiplex PCR; TCRdb keeps in-frame clones, though not all of them. The table shows some 150,000 clones, with 88% occurring only once. V lost 8 bases, J lost 5 bases, and 19 bases lay in between. This CDR3 has 14 residues. Germline CDR1 MNHEY, CDR2 SMNVEV (reference sequence). The specimen comprised peripheral blood, sampled on day 0 of MenACWY control vaccination. This receptor was obtained from an adult in good health. This sequence joins TRBV27 and TRBJ2-7; either TRBD1 or TRBD2 may supply D (7 bases each). In DNA, the CDR3 is TGTGCCAGCGGAAATGGGCAGGGGGGGAACGAGCAGTACTTC. Translating it yields CASGNGQGGNEQYF.